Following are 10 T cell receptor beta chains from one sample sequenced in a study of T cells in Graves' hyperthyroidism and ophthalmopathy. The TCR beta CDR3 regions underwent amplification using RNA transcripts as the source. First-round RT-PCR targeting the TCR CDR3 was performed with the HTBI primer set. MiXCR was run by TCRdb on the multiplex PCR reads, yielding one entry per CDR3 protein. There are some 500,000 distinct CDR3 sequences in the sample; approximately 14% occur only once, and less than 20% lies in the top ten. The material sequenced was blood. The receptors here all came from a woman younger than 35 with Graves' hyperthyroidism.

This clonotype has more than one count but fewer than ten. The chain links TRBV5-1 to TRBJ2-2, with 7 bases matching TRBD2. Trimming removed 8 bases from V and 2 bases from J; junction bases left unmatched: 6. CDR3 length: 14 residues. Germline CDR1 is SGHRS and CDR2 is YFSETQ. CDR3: CASQTSPNTGELFF. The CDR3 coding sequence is TGCGCCAGTCAGACTAGCCCTAACACCGGGGAGCTGTTTTTT.

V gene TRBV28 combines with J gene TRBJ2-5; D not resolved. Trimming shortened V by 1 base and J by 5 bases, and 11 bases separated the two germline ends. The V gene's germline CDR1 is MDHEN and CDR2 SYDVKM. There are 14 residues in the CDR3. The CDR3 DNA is TGTGCCAGCAGTTTATCAGGTTTACCGGAGACCCAGTACTTC. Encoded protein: CASSLSGLPETQYF.

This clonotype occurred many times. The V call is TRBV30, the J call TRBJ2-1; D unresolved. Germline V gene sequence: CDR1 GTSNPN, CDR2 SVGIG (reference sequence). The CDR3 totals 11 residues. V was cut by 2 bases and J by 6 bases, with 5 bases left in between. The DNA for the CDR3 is TGTGCCTGGAGTAGAAGCAATGAGCAGTTCTTC. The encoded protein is CAWSRSNEQFF. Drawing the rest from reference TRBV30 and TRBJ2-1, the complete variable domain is SQTIHQWPATLVQPVGSPLSLECTVEGTSNPNLYWYRQAAGRGLQLLFYSVGIGQISSEVPQNLSASRPQDRQFILSSKKLLLSDSGFYLCAWSRSNEQFFGPGTRLTVL.

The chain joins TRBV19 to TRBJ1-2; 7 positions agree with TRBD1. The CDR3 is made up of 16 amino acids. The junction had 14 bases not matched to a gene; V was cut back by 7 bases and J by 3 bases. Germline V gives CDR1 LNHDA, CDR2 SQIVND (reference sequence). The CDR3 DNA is TGTGCCAGTATCCGAGGGGGCAGGTCGGGATACTATGGCTACACCTTC. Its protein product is CASIRGGRSGYYGYTF.

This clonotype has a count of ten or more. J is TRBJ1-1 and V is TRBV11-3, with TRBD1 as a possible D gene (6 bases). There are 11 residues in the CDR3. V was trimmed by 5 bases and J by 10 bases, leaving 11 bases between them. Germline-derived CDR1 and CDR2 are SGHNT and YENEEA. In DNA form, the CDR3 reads TGTGCCAGCAGCCGGGGGCGCGGAGCTTTCTTT. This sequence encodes CASSRGRGAFF.

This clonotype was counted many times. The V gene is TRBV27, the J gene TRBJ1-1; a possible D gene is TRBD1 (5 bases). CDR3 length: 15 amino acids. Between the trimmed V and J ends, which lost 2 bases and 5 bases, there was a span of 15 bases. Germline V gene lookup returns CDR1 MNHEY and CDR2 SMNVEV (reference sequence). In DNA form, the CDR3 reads TGTGCCAGCAGTTTAGGTGGGGGTCTCGGGACTGAAGCTTTCTTT. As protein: CASSLGGGLGTEAFF.

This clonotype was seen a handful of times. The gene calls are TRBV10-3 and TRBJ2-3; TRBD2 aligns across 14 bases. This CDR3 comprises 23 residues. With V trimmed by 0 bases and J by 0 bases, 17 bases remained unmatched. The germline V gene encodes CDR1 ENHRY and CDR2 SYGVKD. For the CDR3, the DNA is TGTGCCATCAGTGAGTCAAACTTCGGACTAGCGGGAGGACGCAGTCCTAGCACAGATACGCAGTATTTT. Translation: CAISESNFGLAGGRSPSTDTQYF.

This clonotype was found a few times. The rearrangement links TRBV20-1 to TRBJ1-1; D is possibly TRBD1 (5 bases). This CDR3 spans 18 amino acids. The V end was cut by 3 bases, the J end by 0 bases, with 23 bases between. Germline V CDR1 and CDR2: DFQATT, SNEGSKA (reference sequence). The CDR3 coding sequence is TGCAGTGCTAGGGGGGGACTCTCATCCACCCCAATGAACACTGAAGCTTTCTTT. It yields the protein CSARGGLSSTPMNTEAFF.

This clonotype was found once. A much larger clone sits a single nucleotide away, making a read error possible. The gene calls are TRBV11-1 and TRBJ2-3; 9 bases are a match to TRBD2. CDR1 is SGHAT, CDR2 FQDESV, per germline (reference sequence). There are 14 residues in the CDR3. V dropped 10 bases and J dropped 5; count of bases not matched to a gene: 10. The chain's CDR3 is CANEVAGVQDTQYF. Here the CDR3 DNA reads TGTGCCAACGAGGTAGCGGGAGTTCAAGATACGCAGTATTTT.

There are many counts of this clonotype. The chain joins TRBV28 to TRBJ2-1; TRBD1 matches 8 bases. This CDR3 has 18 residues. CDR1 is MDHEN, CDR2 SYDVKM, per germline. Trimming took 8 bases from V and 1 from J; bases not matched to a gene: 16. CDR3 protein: CASLAQTGASTSYNEQFF. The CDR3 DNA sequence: TGTGCCAGCCTAGCTCAGACAGGGGCCAGCACGTCCTACAATGAGCAGTTCTTC.